Sequencing of this T cell receptor (beta chain) was carried out in a study of Ad26.COV2.S vaccination and SARS-CoV-2 variants. Study overall: The study gave Ad26.COV2.S intramuscularly, once or twice 56 days apart.

Noted treatment: 15 to 20 received Ad26.COV2.S at low or high dose, single or two shots; several received placebo; per-sample allocation not given. Collection of samples fell on day 63 after the first vaccine or placebo injection. In Boston, an adult donor aged 18-55 years took part. Regarding this clone: Its specificity is not known.

The length of the CDR3 is 14 residues. The ends were cut back, 0 bases at V and 8 bases at J, with 14 bases in the middle. CDR1 MNHEY and CDR2 SVGEGT come from the germline V gene. This table comes from immunoSEQ multiplex PCR, and its TCRdb copy is limited to in-frame clones, with some not included. The sample carries around 320,000 clones, approximately 86% recorded once. Findings and caveats of the study: Reports say spike-specific CD8+ and CD4+ T cell responses covered substantial breadth after vaccination. Among vaccine recipients, spike-specific TCR breadth exceeded that of placebo recipients.

The clonotype was recovered from a person aged 18-60 years who received the Ad26.COV2.S COVID-19 vaccine or a placebo. This chain joins TRBV6-2 or TRBV6-3 and TRBJ2-7; D is ambiguous. The material sequenced was peripheral blood, taken in a trial of Ad26.COV2.S vaccine versus placebo. The CDR3 DNA sequence: TGTGCCAGCAGTTACTCTGCACCCCTCCCTCAGCAGTACTTC. Encoded protein: CASSYSAPLPQQYF.